This TCR beta chain was found in a study of vaccination and CD4 T cells after COVID-19. Study-wide background: SARS-CoV-2, HCoV-NL63, HCoV-OC43 and HCoV-229E supplied the overlapping spike peptides used to stimulate cells.

Once obtained from cultured CD4+ T cells, the DNA was sequenced using the Oncomine TCR Beta short-read assay. TCRdb re-called the PCR reads with MiXCR, one entry per CDR3 protein. This sample has fewer than 15,000 distinct CDR3 sequences, with approximately 60% found just once. CDR1 is MNHEY, CDR2 SVGEGT, per germline. The CDR3 loop spans 14 amino acids. With 6 bases removed from V and 4 bases from J, the gap between germline ends came to 13 bases. Note on this clonotype: Antigen unknown.

Treatment in this sample: approximately 9-day PBMC culture with coronavirus spike peptide pools or control peptides (ViraFEST assay). With peptide pools, ViraFEST first expanded antigen-specific T cells and afterwards sequenced their TCRs. Culture proceeded for roughly 10 days, and CD4+ T cells were then isolated by negative selection. The V and J genes are TRBV6-2 or TRBV6-3 and TRBJ1-5; D remains unclear. The receptor was derived from a human donor who had recovered from COVID-19. Here the sequenced sample was CD4+ T cells from blood, cultured in vitro, taken before SARS-CoV-2 vaccination. CDR3 in amino acids: CASSPSYTNQPQHF. The CDR3 DNA is TGTGCCAGCAGCCCATCTTATACGAATCAGCCCCAGCATTTT.